Each of the 18 T cell receptor beta chains below was sequenced from the same sample in a study of CD8 T cells in Susac syndrome. The RNA input was about 0.5 to 1 ug, and it was reverse transcribed with random hexamers. TCRdb ran MiXCR on the immunoSEQ multiplex PCR reads and lists one entry per CDR3 protein. The sample lists hundreds of thousands of distinct CDR3 sequences, roughly 93% occurring once. The specimen sequenced was CD4+ T cells from PBMCs. The receptors shown here come from a human donor with multiple sclerosis.

This rearrangement joins TRBV6-5 to TRBJ1-5, with D possibly matching TRBD1 (5 bases). The CDR3 runs 14 residues. Germline CDR1 reads MNHEY; CDR2 reads SVGAGI. Trimming took 6 bases from V and 1 from J, leaving 10 bases between them. This CDR3 reads CASRGPFSNQPQHF. The CDR3 region has the DNA TGTGCCAGCAGGGGGCCATTCAGCAATCAGCCCCAGCATTTT.

There are a few counts of this clonotype. This chain joins TRBV10-3 and TRBJ1-5; the match to TRBD1 covers 11 bases. The germline V gene has CDR1 ENHRY and CDR2 SYGVKD. This CDR3 has 13 amino acids. The V segment lost 6 bases and the J segment 5 bases; nucleotides outside the gene matches: 0. The CDR3 coding sequence is TGTGCCATCAGGGGACAGGGGGATCAGCCCCAGCATTTT. Amino acid sequence: CAIRGQGDQPQHF.

The chain has TRBV19 and TRBJ1-2; 8 bases map to TRBD1. The V gene's germline CDR1 is LNHDA and CDR2 SQIVND (reference sequence). Trimming took 7 bases from V and 6 from J; bases not matched to a gene: 10. This CDR3 is 14 amino acids long. This CDR3 is CASTEQTGGHGYTF. The CDR3 bases are TGTGCCAGTACCGAACAAACAGGGGGGCATGGCTACACCTTC.

V gene TRBV12-3 or TRBV12-4 combines with J gene TRBJ2-7, with 9 bases matching TRBD2. The CDR3 consists of 13 residues. V dropped 11 bases and J dropped 2; count of bases not matched to a gene: 7. The CDR3 DNA is TGTGCCGGCGGGGGGGACTGGACCTACGAGCAGTACTTC. Its protein product is CAGGGDWTYEQYF.

The chain joins TRBV2 to TRBJ2-2; D is possibly TRBD1 (5 bases). Germline V lookup: CDR1 SNHLY, CDR2 FYNNEI. V was cut by 7 bases and J by 5 bases, with 11 bases left in between. The CDR3 contains 13 residues. The CDR3 DNA follows: TGTGCCAGCACCGACAGTTTTACCGGGGAGCTGTTTTTT. Its protein product is CASTDSFTGELFF.

This clonotype was counted a single time. The J gene is TRBJ2-5, the V gene TRBV6-6, with D possibly being TRBD1 (5 bases). Germline CDR1 is MNHNY and CDR2 is SVGAGI (reference sequence). With 6 bases removed from V and 4 bases from J, the gap between germline ends came to 18 bases. The CDR3 sequence is 15 residues long. CDR3 loop: CASRAGSGNRETQYF. The CDR3 bases are TGTGCCAGCAGGGCAGGGTCAGGGAATCGAGAGACCCAGTACTTC.

The chain is built from TRBV25-1 and TRBJ1-4, with D maybe TRBD1 (5 bases). The CDR3 length is 15 residues. Germline V gene data show CDR1 as MGHDK and CDR2 as SYGVNS. With 6 bases removed from V and 3 bases from J, the gap between germline ends came to 14 bases. The CDR3 loop is CASSWRGGSNEKLFF. The DNA of the CDR3 is TGTGCCAGCAGCTGGAGGGGAGGGTCTAATGAAAAACTGTTTTTT.

The chain has TRBV10-2 and TRBJ1-2; D is unclear. V was clipped by 2 bases and J by 7 bases, with 14 bases between them. CDR1 WSHSY and CDR2 SAAADI come from the germline V gene. This CDR3 is 14 amino acids long. The CDR3 region is CASSESGGLGGYTF. CDR3 coding DNA: TGCGCCAGCAGTGAGAGCGGTGGTTTGGGTGGCTACACCTTC.

A few counts support this clonotype. The chain recombines TRBV12-3 or TRBV12-4 with TRBJ1-5, with 8 bases aligning to TRBD1. V was clipped by 6 bases and J by 3 bases; unmatched bases: 7. The CDR3 contains 15 residues. Written as DNA, the CDR3 is TGTGCCAGCAGCAAAGGACAGGGCCCCAATCAGCCCCAGCATTTT. Amino acid sequence: CASSKGQGPNQPQHF.

This clonotype occurred a few times. The gene calls are TRBV2 and TRBJ2-3; 8 bases are a match to TRBD1. The V gene's germline CDR1 is SNHLY and CDR2 FYNNEI. The trim removed 6 bases at V and 1 base at J, leaving 0 bases unmatched. CDR3 length: 13 residues. CDR3 bases: TGTGCCAGCAGGACAGGGGGCACAGATACGCAGTATTTT. This gives the protein CASRTGGTDTQYF.

The chain couples TRBV4-1 to TRBJ1-5, with 7 bases lining up with TRBD1. The CDR3 is 13 residues long. Germline CDR1 MGHRA, CDR2 YSYEKL. With 2 bases clipped from V and 6 bases from J, the junction kept 1 base outside the gene matches. The CDR3 bases are TGCGCCAGCAGCCAACAGGGGGTTCAGCCCCAGCATTTT. Its protein product is CASSQQGVQPQHF.

V is TRBV29-1 and J is TRBJ2-2, with 14 bases fitting TRBD2. Trimming cost V 4 bases and J 6 bases; bases outside gene matches: 13. The CDR3 is 18 amino acids. The germline V gene encodes CDR1 SQVTM and CDR2 ANQGSEA. This CDR3 is CSVGRRLAGGPSPGELFF. The CDR3 DNA is TGCAGCGTTGGACGGAGACTAGCGGGGGGGCCCTCGCCCGGGGAGCTGTTTTTT.

V gene TRBV5-8 combines with J gene TRBJ2-6; D remains unclear. The CDR3 contains 15 residues. CDR1 is SGHTS and CDR2 is YDEGEE in the germline V gene. V gave up 2 bases and J gave up 0 bases, with 6 bases separating them. CDR3 in amino acids: CASSFRYSGANVLTF. CDR3 nucleotide sequence: TGTGCCAGCAGCTTCCGGTACTCTGGGGCCAACGTCCTGACTTTC.

The V and J genes are TRBV11-2 and TRBJ1-2; D is uncertain. This CDR3 is built from 14 residues. V lost 0 bases and J 7 bases, leaving 12 bases between the germline ends. Germline CDR1 SGHAT, CDR2 FQNNGV. CDR3 DNA: TGTGCCAGCAGCTTAGATTGGGCAGCAGCTGGCTACACCTTC. This encodes CASSLDWAAAGYTF.

The CDR3 nucleotides read TGTGCCAGCAGTTCGACGACAGGCGAGCAGTACTTC. It yields the protein CASSSTTGEQYF. The rearrangement uses TRBV28 and TRBJ2-7, with D possibly matching TRBD1 (6 bases). CDR3 length: 12 amino acids. CDR1 is MDHEN, CDR2 SYDVKM, per germline. V was clipped by 4 bases and J by 6 bases, with 10 bases between them.

J is TRBJ2-3 and V is TRBV29-1, with 7 nucleotides matching TRBD1. The CDR3 has 13 residues. Germline-derived CDR1 and CDR2 are SQVTM and ANQGSEA. V gave up 6 bases and J gave up 3 bases; unmatched junction bases: 6. CDR3 nucleotides: TGCAGCGTCGTACAACAGGGGACAGATACGCAGTATTTT. Translated, it gives CSVVQQGTDTQYF.

The rearrangement uses TRBV20-1 and TRBJ2-5, with D possibly matching TRBD2 (5 bases). With 3 bases removed from V and 5 bases from J, the gap between germline ends came to 13 bases. CDR1 and CDR2 from the germline V gene are DFQATT and SNEGSKA (reference sequence). The length of the CDR3 is 13 residues. The CDR3 DNA reads TGCAGTGCTAGGCAGCGCTCGGGGGAGACCCAGTACTTC. Translated: CSARQRSGETQYF.

The genes are TRBV10-2 and TRBJ1-5; D call uncertain. CDR1 and CDR2 from the germline V gene are WSHSY and SAAADI. The V and J ends lost 0 bases and 7 bases respectively, with 4 bases between them. This CDR3 has 12 residues. Written as DNA, the CDR3 is TGCGCCAGCAGTGAGTCGACCCAGCCCCAGCATTTT. Amino acid sequence: CASSESTQPQHF.